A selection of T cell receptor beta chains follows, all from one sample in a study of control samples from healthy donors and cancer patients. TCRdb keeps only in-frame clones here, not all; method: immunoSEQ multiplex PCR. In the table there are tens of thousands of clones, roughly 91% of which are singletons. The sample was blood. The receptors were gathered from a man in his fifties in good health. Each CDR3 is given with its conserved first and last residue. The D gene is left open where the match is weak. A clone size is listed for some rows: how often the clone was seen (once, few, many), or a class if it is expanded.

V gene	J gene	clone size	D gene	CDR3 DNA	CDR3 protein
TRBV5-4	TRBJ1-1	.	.	TGTGCCAGCACCTCTGGGACGGCGAACACTGAAGCTTTCTTT	CASTSGTANTEAFF
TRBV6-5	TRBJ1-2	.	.	TGTGCCAGCAGTTACTCTCCCTCGAGCTATGGCTACACCTTC	CASSYSPSSYGYTF
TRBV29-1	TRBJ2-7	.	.	TGCAGCGCCAGGGAACGGACCTACGAGCAGTACTTC	CSARERTYEQYF
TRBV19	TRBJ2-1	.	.	TGTGCCAGTACGCGTTCGGGGCAGGGGACCTACAATGAGCAGTTCTTC	CASTRSGQGTYNEQFF
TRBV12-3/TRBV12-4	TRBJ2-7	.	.	TGTGCCAGCAGTTTTCTTAAAGCCTACGAGCAGTACTTC	CASSFLKAYEQYF
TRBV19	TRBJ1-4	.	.	TGTGCCAGTAGTATAGGAGCCGGGCCTAATGAAAAACTGTTTTTT	CASSIGAGPNEKLFF
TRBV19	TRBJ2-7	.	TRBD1	TGTGCCAGTAGTATAGGGTTTTGGGGGACAGAAACCTACGAGCAGTACTTC	CASSIGFWGTETYEQYF
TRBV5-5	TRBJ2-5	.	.	TGTGCCAGCATGCCACGAGGGGGTATTGATGAGACCCAGTACTTC	CASMPRGGIDETQYF
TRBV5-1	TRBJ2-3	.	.	TGCGCCAGCAGCTTGGAGAACGGGGGGCCCCCAAGAAGCACAGATACGCAGTATTTT	CASSLENGGPPRSTDTQYF
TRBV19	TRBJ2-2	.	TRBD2	TGTGCCAGTAGTATGCCGGGACTACACACCGGGGAGCTGTTTTTT	CASSMPGLHTGELFF
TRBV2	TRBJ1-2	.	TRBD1	TGTGCCAGCAGTCCAGGGGGATCGAACTATGGCTACACCTTC	CASSPGGSNYGYTF
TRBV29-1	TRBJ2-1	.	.	TGCAGCGTCCTACAGGGTAGGAATGAGCAGTTCTTC	CSVLQGRNEQFF
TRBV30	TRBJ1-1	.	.	TGTGCCTGGAGTGTTACAGGGTTAATGAACGCTGAAGCTTTCTTT	CAWSVTGLMNAEAFF
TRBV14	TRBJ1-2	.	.	TGTGCCAGCAGCCAAGATTCTTTCAGGGATCTCTATGGCTACACCTTC	CASSQDSFRDLYGYTF
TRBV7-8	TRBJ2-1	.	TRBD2	TGTGCCAGCAGCTTAATTCCTAGCGGGGCTGAGCAGTTCTTC	CASSLIPSGAEQFF
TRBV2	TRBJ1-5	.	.	TGTGCCAGCTCCACCCTTGGTGGGAGCAATCAGCCCCAGCATTTT	CASSTLGGSNQPQHF
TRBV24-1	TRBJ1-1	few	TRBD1	TGTGCCACCAGACAGACAGGGAGAAACACTGAAGCTTTCTTT	CATRQTGRNTEAFF
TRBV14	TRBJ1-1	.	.	TGTGCCAGCAGCCAAATTCTCGCGGGCACTGAAGCTTTCTTT	CASSQILAGTEAFF
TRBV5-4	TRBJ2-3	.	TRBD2	TGTGCCAGCCGTAGCGGGGGCAGTATCACAGATACGCAGTATTTT	CASRSGGSITDTQYF
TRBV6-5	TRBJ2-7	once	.	TGTGCCAGCAGTAGCGACGGGGTTCGGGAGCAGTACTTC	CASSSDGVREQYF
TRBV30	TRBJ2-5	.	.	TGTGCCTGGAGTGTAGGTGCATCTCGTGGACAAGAGACCCAGTACTTC	CAWSVGASRGQETQYF
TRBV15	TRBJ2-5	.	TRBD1	TGTGCCACCAGCAGAGAGGGGACAGCCCAAGAGACCCAGTACTTC	CATSREGTAQETQYF
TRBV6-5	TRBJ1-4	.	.	TGTGCCAGCAGCCCCGGGACAACCGTGGAAAAACTGTTTTTT	CASSPGTTVEKLFF
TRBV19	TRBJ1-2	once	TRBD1	TGTGCCAGTAGTACTTTTAATCAAGGAAGGGACAGAAGGGCCTATGGCTACACCTTC	CASSTFNQGRDRRAYGYTF
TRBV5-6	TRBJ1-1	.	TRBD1	TGTGCCAGCAGCCCACTGGACAGGGGTGACACTGAAGCTTTCTTT	CASSPLDRGDTEAFF
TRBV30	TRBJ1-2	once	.	TGTGCCTGGAGTGTCGGGAATGTGGGCTACACCTTC	CAWSVGNVGYTF
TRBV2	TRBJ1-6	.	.	TGTGCCAGCAGTGACCCTAATTCACCCCTCCACTTT	CASSDPNSPLHF
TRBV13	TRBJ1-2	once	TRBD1	TGTGCCAGCAGCCCGGACAGGGCGATTAACTATGGCTACACCTTC	CASSPDRAINYGYTF
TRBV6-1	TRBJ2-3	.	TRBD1	TGTGCCAGCAGTGAGGACAGGGCAGATACGCAGTATTTT	CASSEDRADTQYF